The 28 T cell receptor beta chains below all came from one sample that was sequenced in a study of cytomegalovirus exposure and HLA in healthy donors. It was with 60 Vbeta and 13 Jbeta primers that the PCR ran. The assay was immunoSEQ multiplex PCR, and TCRdb's table has in-frame clones only and misses some. The sample has tens of thousands of clones, approximately 56% seen once. Input material: PBMCs. The receptor set was obtained from a woman between 25 and 40 years old in good health and CMV-seropositive.

This clone occurred a few times. The chain links TRBV10-3 to TRBJ1-3, with TRBD1 identical over 9 bases. The CDR3 contains 14 residues. J gave up 4 bases and V 10 bases, and 8 bases lay outside the gene matches. Germline values: CDR1 ENHRY, CDR2 SYGVKD. The DNA for the CDR3 is TGTGCCACCTCCCGACAGGGGGAAGGAAACACCATATATTTT. It translates to CATSRQGEGNTIYF.

This clone was counted once. Other DNA variants within this sample encode the same CDR3. The gene calls are TRBV7-3 and TRBJ2-7; D possibly corresponds to TRBD1 (6 bases). This CDR3 contains 15 residues. V lost 8 bases and J 0 bases, leaving 17 bases between the germline ends. In germline, CDR1 is SGHTA, CDR2 FQGTGA. CDR3 in DNA: TGTGCCAGCGCCCAAGACAGGCCGAGCTCCTACGAGCAGTACTTC. Translated: CASAQDRPSSYEQYF.

V usage is TRBV30 and J usage is TRBJ1-1; weak D call: TRBD1 (5 bases). The V end was cut by 3 bases, the J end by 7 bases, with 12 bases between. CDR1 is GTSNPN and CDR2 is SVGIG in the germline V gene (reference sequence). The CDR3 is 12 amino acids. The CDR3 spells CAWRGKGIEAFF. The CDR3 region has the DNA TGTGCCTGGAGGGGAAAGGGGATTGAAGCTTTCTTT. Using reference TRBV30 and TRBJ1-1 for the parts outside the CDR3, the full variable domain is SQTIHQWPATLVQPVGSPLSLECTVEGTSNPNLYWYRQAAGRGLQLLFYSVGIGQISSEVPQNLSASRPQDRQFILSSKKLLLSDSGFYLCAWRGKGIEAFFGQGTRLTVV.

This clone occurred once. The chain has TRBV15 and TRBJ2-3, with 10 bases lining up with TRBD2. Germline V gives CDR1 LNHNV, CDR2 YYDKDF (reference sequence). This CDR3 spans 14 amino acids. V shed 5 bases, J shed 6 bases, and the junction held 5 bases outside the gene matches. The CDR3 reads CATSVPGLADTQYF. In nucleotides, the CDR3 is TGTGCCACCAGCGTACCGGGACTAGCGGATACGCAGTATTTT.

The J gene is TRBJ1-6, the V gene TRBV18; D possibly corresponds to TRBD1 (6 bases). There are 16 residues in the CDR3. The germline V gene has CDR1 KGHSH and CDR2 LQKENI. V shed 5 bases and J shed 9 bases, with 20 bases lying between them. The CDR3 is CASSSLDQGLSSPLHF. CDR3 coding DNA: TGTGCCAGCTCATCTCTGGACCAGGGGCTGAGTTCACCCCTCCACTTT.

This chain joins TRBV19 and TRBJ1-5; D gene ambiguous. The germline CDR1 and CDR2 sequences are LNHDA and SQIVND (reference sequence). Between the trimmed V and J ends, which lost 5 bases and 4 bases, there was a span of 15 bases. The CDR3 has 15 residues. DNA for the CDR3: TGTGCCAGTAGTGCTCCCTGGAGGGTAAATCAGCCCCAGCATTTT. Residues: CASSAPWRVNQPQHF.

This clone was counted between two and nine times. This sequence joins TRBV6-6 and TRBJ2-7; weak D call: TRBD1 (6 bases). The CDR3 loop spans 15 amino acids. Trimming took 4 bases from V and 1 from J, leaving 14 bases between them. Looked up from germline, CDR1 is MNHNY and CDR2 is SVGAGI (reference sequence). In DNA, the CDR3 is TGTGCCAGCAGTTTAGGACAGACAAATTCCTACGAGCAGTACTTC. Protein: CASSLGQTNSYEQYF.

V gene TRBV7-8 combines with J gene TRBJ1-1, with D tentatively TRBD1 (6 bases). V was trimmed by 5 bases and J by 8 bases, leaving 18 bases between them. This CDR3 has 14 residues. In germline, CDR1 is SGHVS, CDR2 FQNEAQ. The CDR3 DNA follows: TGTGCCAGCAGCGAAGGACAGCGTCTTATCGAAGCTTTCTTT. It is translated as CASSEGQRLIEAFF.

This chain connects TRBV19 to TRBJ1-1; 8 bases match TRBD1. V gave up 5 bases and J gave up 3 bases; unmatched junction bases: 8. Germline V gives CDR1 LNHDA, CDR2 SQIVND (reference sequence). The CDR3 is 15 amino acids. CDR3 nucleotide sequence: TGTGCCAGTAGTCCTCAGGGGGCGCGGGACACTGAAGCTTTCTTT. It yields the protein CASSPQGARDTEAFF.

The CDR3, as DNA: TGTGCCAGCTCACCTCTAGAGGGCACTGAAGCTTTCTTT. Translated: CASSPLEGTEAFF. The rearrangement links TRBV18 to TRBJ1-1; no clear D gene. Germline-derived CDR1 and CDR2 are KGHSH and LQKENI. The CDR3 has 13 amino acids. Trimming shortened V by 3 bases and J by 4 bases, and 9 bases separated the two germline ends. The complete variable domain, with remaining parts taken from reference TRBV18 and TRBJ1-1, reads NAGVMQNPRHLVRRRGQEARLRCSPMKGHSHVYWYRQLPEEGLKFMVYLQKENIIDESGMPKERFSAEFPKEGPSILRIQQVVRGDSAAYFCASSPLEGTEAFFGQGTRLTVV.

The chain carries TRBV7-9 and TRBJ2-2; TRBD1 agrees at 7 bases. Trimming at V came to 1 base and at J to 8 bases, leaving 7 bases not matched to a gene. The CDR3 extends over 15 amino acids. CDR1 and CDR2 (germline): SEHNR, FQNEAQ (reference sequence). The CDR3 coding sequence is TGTGCCAGCAGCTTAGAAACGACAGGGATGGGGGAGCTGTTTTTT. Translating gives CASSLETTGMGELFF. Drawing the rest from reference TRBV7-9 and TRBJ2-2, the complete variable domain is DTGVSQNPRHKITKRGQNVTFRCDPISEHNRLYWYRQTLGQGPEFLTYFQNEAQLEKSRLLSDRFSAERPKGSFSTLEIQRTEQGDSAMYLCASSLETTGMGELFFGEGSRLTVL.

CDR3 sequence: CASSRTGGDTIYF. Written as DNA, the CDR3 is TGCGCCAGCAGCCGGACAGGGGGGGACACCATATATTTT. The chain uses TRBV4-3 and TRBJ1-3; 10 nucleotides match TRBD1. The CDR3 is 13 amino acids. Germline assignment: CDR1 LGHNA and CDR2 YSLEER. The junction had 2 bases not matched to a gene; V was cut back by 4 bases and J by 8 bases.

This chain links TRBV5-5 with TRBJ1-1; 9 nucleotides align to TRBD1. V was pared by 3 bases and J by 4 bases, with 7 bases of the junction left unmatched. The length of the CDR3 is 15 residues. Germline loops: CDR1 SGHKS, CDR2 YYEKEE (reference sequence). The CDR3 is CASSSGTGRATEAFF. CDR3 sequence (DNA): TGTGCCAGCAGCTCAGGGACAGGGAGGGCCACTGAAGCTTTCTTT.

V is TRBV5-1 and J is TRBJ1-2, with a tentative D call TRBD1 (5 bases). Germline assignment: CDR1 SGHRS and CDR2 YFSETQ. CDR3 length: 14 amino acids. Deletions cut 2 bases from V and 4 bases from J, with 12 bases between. CDR3 in DNA: TGCGCCAGCAGCTTCGATAGGACAATCTATGGCTACACCTTC. It yields the protein CASSFDRTIYGYTF.

Remarks on this clone: At one end the junction does not follow the germline gene, possibly because of a read error. The chain combines TRBV6-5 with TRBJ2-7; TRBD1 agrees at 7 bases. In germline, CDR1 is MNHEY, CDR2 SVGAGI. The CDR3 is made up of 15 amino acids. This chain's CDR3 is CASKTTGDSSYGQYF. Here the CDR3 DNA reads TGTGCCAGCAAAACTACAGGGGATAGCTCCTACGGGCAGTACTTC.

There are a few counts of this clone. The V gene is TRBV7-6, the J gene TRBJ2-7, with a weak D call TRBD1 (5 bases). The V gene's germline CDR1 is SGHVS and CDR2 FNYEAQ. V was pared by 5 bases and J by 1 base, with 12 bases between. The CDR3 loop spans 14 amino acids. CDR3 region: CASSKVQGSYEQYF. The CDR3 DNA reads as TGTGCCAGCAGCAAAGTCCAGGGTTCCTACGAGCAGTACTTC.

This chain links TRBV4-1 with TRBJ2-3; TRBD2 matches 9 bases. Germline V gene sequence: CDR1 MGHRA, CDR2 YSYEKL. CDR3 size: 17 residues. The junction had 15 bases not matched to a gene; V was cut back by 5 bases and J by 6 bases. The CDR3 nucleotides read TGCGCCAGCAGCAAGGGGGGAAGGCGGGGGGGCGTGGATACGCAGTATTTT. Amino acids: CASSKGGRRGGVDTQYF.

The chain employs TRBV7-3 and TRBJ2-5; TRBD2 agrees at 11 bases. CDR1 is SGHTA and CDR2 is FQGTGA in the germline V gene. This CDR3 is 17 amino acids long. The junction had 7 bases not matched to a gene; V was cut back by 1 base and J by 3 bases. The CDR3 sequence is CASSLMLAGGVKETQYF. The CDR3 DNA reads TGTGCCAGCAGCTTAATGCTAGCGGGGGGAGTTAAAGAGACCCAGTACTTC.

This CDR3 is CASSIVPAYEQYF. For the CDR3, the DNA is TGTGCCAGTAGTATAGTTCCTGCGTACGAGCAGTACTTC. V gene TRBV19 combines with J gene TRBJ2-5; D is ambiguous. The end of the DNA aligns better with TRBJ2-7, so the J call may be wrong. The V gene's germline CDR1 is LNHDA and CDR2 SQIVND (reference sequence). The CDR3 sequence is 13 residues long.

V usage is TRBV5-1 and J usage is TRBJ1-3; D unclear. The germline V gene has CDR1 SGHRS and CDR2 YFSETQ. The CDR3 contains 14 residues. V lost 4 bases, J lost 3 bases, and 11 bases lay in between. DNA of the CDR3: TGCGCCAGCAGCCCCGGGATGGGTGGAAACACCATATATTTT. It specifies CASSPGMGGNTIYF.

The V call is TRBV9, the J call TRBJ1-3, with unresolved D. With 3 bases removed from V and 0 bases from J, the gap between germline ends came to 10 bases. The CDR3 is 15 residues long. The germline V gene has CDR1 SGDLS and CDR2 YYNGEE. CDR3 amino acids: CASSAAGNSGNTIYF. Here the CDR3 DNA reads TGTGCCAGCAGCGCCGCGGGGAACTCTGGAAACACCATATATTTT.

This clone has a handful of counts. This sequence joins TRBV18 and TRBJ1-1, with D possibly matching TRBD1 (5 bases). CDR1 and CDR2 from the germline V gene are KGHSH and LQKENI. The V and J ends lost 1 base and 7 bases respectively, with 13 bases between them. The CDR3 covers 14 residues. CDR3 region: CASSPRVRGDEAFF. CDR3 DNA sequence: TGTGCCAGCTCACCACGGGTCCGGGGGGATGAAGCTTTCTTT.

This clone was counted only a few times. The chain recombines TRBV7-2 with TRBJ2-3; unclear D gene. Per germline, CDR1 SGHTA and CDR2 FQGNSA. CDR3 length: 13 residues. The V gene lost 4 bases and the J gene lost 6 bases, with 11 bases spanning the gap. The CDR3 sequence is CASSSQLRDTQYF. In DNA form, the CDR3 reads TGTGCCAGCAGCTCTCAGCTGAGGGATACGCAGTATTTT.

This clone was recorded many times. The chain combines TRBV6-6 with TRBJ1-1; tentative D call: TRBD1 (5 bases). The CDR3 has 13 residues. V shed 0 bases and J shed 9 bases, with 11 bases lying between them. Germline CDR1 and CDR2: MNHNY and SVGAGI (reference sequence). CDR3 loop: CASSYSEGAKAFF. The CDR3 DNA is TGTGCCAGCAGTTACTCTGAAGGGGCCAAAGCTTTCTTT.

This sequence joins TRBV30 and TRBJ1-5; D perhaps matches TRBD1 (6 bases). Germline CDR1 is GTSNPN and CDR2 is SVGIG (reference sequence). Trimming pared 6 bases from V and 0 bases from J, leaving 12 bases between. The CDR3 has 14 amino acids. DNA for the CDR3: TGTGCCTGCCAAGGGGGAAATAGCAATCAGCCCCAGCATTTT. Its protein product is CACQGGNSNQPQHF.

V gene TRBV14 combines with J gene TRBJ2-5; TRBD1 agrees at 8 bases. The J segment lost 3 bases and the V segment lost 6 bases, leaving 9 bases of the junction unmatched. CDR3 length: 15 residues. The V gene's germline CDR1 is SGHDN and CDR2 FVKESK. The CDR3 spells CASSLRRTGKETQYF. Written as DNA, the CDR3 is TGTGCCAGCAGTCTACGTAGGACAGGGAAAGAGACCCAGTACTTC. Using reference TRBV14 and TRBJ2-5 for the parts outside the CDR3, the full variable domain is EAGVTQFPSHSVIEKGQTVTLRCDPISGHDNLYWYRRVMGKEIKFLLHFVKESKQDESGMPNNRFLAERTGGTYSTLKVQPAELEDSGVYFCASSLRRTGKETQYFGPGTRLLVL.

This clone occurred a few times. The chain combines TRBV4-1 with TRBJ2-1; TRBD2 aligns across 13 bases. Germline CDR1 MGHRA, CDR2 YSYEKL. This CDR3 has 20 residues. Unmatched junction bases numbered 11, after V lost 3 bases and J lost 0 bases. The CDR3 loop reads CASSQLGLAGSRNSYNEQFF. CDR3 in DNA: TGCGCCAGCAGCCAGCTGGGACTAGCGGGGTCCCGCAACTCCTACAATGAGCAGTTCTTC.

This clone has just a few counts. This chain links TRBV2 with TRBJ2-2; 9 nucleotides agree with TRBD2. The ends lost 6 bases at V and 0 bases at J; junction bases unmatched: 17. Germline assignment: CDR1 SNHLY and CDR2 FYNNEI. The CDR3 spans 20 residues. The CDR3 sequence: CASRDPYSGGLNANTGELFF. The CDR3 DNA reads as TGTGCCAGCAGAGACCCATATAGCGGGGGACTTAACGCGAACACCGGGGAGCTGTTTTTT. Full variable domain (remainder filled in from reference TRBV2 and TRBJ2-2): EPEVTQTPSHQVTQMGQEVILRCVPISNHLYFYWYRQILGQKVEFLVSFYNNEISEKSEIFDDQFSVERPDGSNFTLKIRSTKLEDSAMYFCASRDPYSGGLNANTGELFFGEGSRLTVL.